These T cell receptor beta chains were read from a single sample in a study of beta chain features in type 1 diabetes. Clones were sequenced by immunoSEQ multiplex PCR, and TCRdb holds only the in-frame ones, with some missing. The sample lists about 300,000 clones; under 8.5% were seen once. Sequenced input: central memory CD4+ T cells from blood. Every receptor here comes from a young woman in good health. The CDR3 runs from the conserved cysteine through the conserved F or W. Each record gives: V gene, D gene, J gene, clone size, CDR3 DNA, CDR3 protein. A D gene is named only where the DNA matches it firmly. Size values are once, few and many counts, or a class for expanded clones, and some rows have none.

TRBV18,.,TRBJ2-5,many,TGTGCCAGCTCACCGGGCCTGAACCAAGAGACCCAGTACTTC,CASSPGLNQETQYF
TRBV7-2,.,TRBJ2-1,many,TGTGCCAGCAGCGGTATGTCAGGGGGGAACAATGAGCAGTTCTTC,CASSGMSGGNNEQFF
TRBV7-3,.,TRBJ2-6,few,TGTGCCAGCAAACGTGGCTCTGGGGCCAACGTCCTGACTTTC,CASKRGSGANVLTF
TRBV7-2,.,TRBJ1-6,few,TGTGCCAGCAGCTTAGACGGCAGGGCAAATTCACCCCTCCACTTT,CASSLDGRANSPLHF
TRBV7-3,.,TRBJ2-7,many,TGTGCCAGCAGCTTTGACAGGAACTACGAGCAGTACTTC,CASSFDRNYEQYF
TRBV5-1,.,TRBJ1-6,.,TGCGCCAGCAGCTTGGCCCAGGGATCTTCGGCATCACCCCTCCACTTT,CASSLAQGSSASPLHF
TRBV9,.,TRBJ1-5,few,TGTGCCACCCCTTTAGGGAAGCCCCAGCATTTT,CATPLGKPQHF
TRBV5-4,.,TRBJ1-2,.,TGTGCCAGCAGTCGCGGGACAACGGGCTCCGGCTACACCTTC,CASSRGTTGSGYTF
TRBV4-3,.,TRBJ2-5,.,TGCGCCAGCAGCCAAGATCTTCTAAACCGGAGACAAGAGACCCAGTACTTC,CASSQDLLNRRQETQYF
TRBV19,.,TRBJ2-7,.,TGTGCCAGTAGGGAAGTAGGGCGCGAAGAGAAAGGTTACGAGCAGTACTTC,CASREVGREEKGYEQYF
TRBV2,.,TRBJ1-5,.,TGTGCCAGCAGTGAAAAGGGATTGAGGAATCAGCCCCAGCATTTT,CASSEKGLRNQPQHF
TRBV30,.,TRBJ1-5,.,TGTGCCTGGAGTTCCCAGACGGGGCAGCCCCAGCATTTT,CAWSSQTGQPQHF